This T cell receptor (beta chain) was found in a study of blood T cell repertoires in COVID-19. Study-level background: Some COVID-19 samples were acute and others convalescent; all came from the United States, Italy and Spain. Sources were T cells, B-cell-depleted T cells, or PBMCs; the material itself was cDNA or gDNA.

Original handling: Estimation of nucleated cell counts was performed using reference gene primer amplification. Method: immunoSEQ multiplex PCR; TCRdb's copy keeps in-frame clones and lacks some. The D gene and trimming were derived from the DNA, and the V and J assignments and clone size from that table. This repertoire shows roughly 160,000 clones, about 86% found once; its top ten account for about a tenth. Patients in Seattle were enrolled during active infection, then followed longitudinally. The CDR3 consists of 16 residues. V was pared by 3 bases and J by 4 bases, with 9 bases of the junction left unmatched. The germline V gene has CDR1 MNHNS and CDR2 SASEGT.

The chain has TRBV6-1 and TRBJ2-3; 8 positions agree with TRBD1. The clonotype was recovered from a woman in her seventies with COVID-19, enrolled during active disease. Sequences were obtained from peripheral blood. DNA of the CDR3: TGTGCCAGCAGTGAGGCCAGGGGGCCGGGGGCAGATACGCAGTATTTT. It specifies CASSEARGPGADTQYF.